These T cell receptor beta chains were read from a single sample in a study of blood T cell repertoires in COVID-19. The method was immunoSEQ multiplex PCR; TCRdb's version includes in-frame clones alone and lacks a portion of them. Of under 70,000 clones listed, roughly 90% are singletons. Sequencing used peripheral blood. The source is a man aged 60 to 75 with active COVID-19. Each CDR3 is given with its conserved first and last residue. The D gene is left open where the match is weak. Rows may omit the clone size; those that give it use once, few, many or a size class.

-	TRBV10-3	TRBJ1-5	TRBD1	TGTGCCATCAGTGTGGACAGGGGCAATCAGCCCCAGCATTTT	CAISVDRGNQPQHF
-	TRBV18	TRBJ1-1	TRBD1	TGTGCCAGCTCACCACTCGCAGGGGGTGGAGATACTGAAGCTTTCTTT	CASSPLAGGGDTEAFF
-	TRBV5-1	TRBJ1-1	TRBD1	TGCGCCAGCAGCTCGACAGGGGGCGACACTGAAGCTTTCTTT	CASSSTGGDTEAFF
few	TRBV27	TRBJ1-1	TRBD1	TGTGCCAGCAGTGGGACAGAGCTAAACACTGAAGCTTTCTTT	CASSGTELNTEAFF
-	TRBV14	TRBJ1-2	-	TGTGCCAGCAGCCAATTCCCAGGGCAGAAACACACCTTC	CASSQFPGQKHTF
-	TRBV6-2/TRBV6-3	TRBJ1-1	-	TGTGCCAGCAGTTACGGCCCCACTGAAGCTTTCTTT	CASSYGPTEAFF
-	TRBV3-1/TRBV3-2	TRBJ1-4	-	TGTGCCAGCAGCCAACTCTCCAGGGGACCTAATGAAAAACTGTTTTTT	CASSQLSRGPNEKLFF
-	TRBV7-3	TRBJ2-3	TRBD2	TGTGCCAGCAGCTTTGGGACTAGCAACACAGATACGCAGTATTTT	CASSFGTSNTDTQYF
-	TRBV7-2	TRBJ2-7	TRBD2	TGTGCCAGCAGACGAGGCGCGACTAGCGCTTTTGGGCAGTACTTC	CASRRGATSAFGQYF
-	TRBV19	TRBJ2-5	TRBD1	TGTGCCAGCCGGACAGGGGGCCAAGAGACCCAGTACTTC	CASRTGGQETQYF
-	TRBV15	TRBJ1-2	TRBD1	TGTGCCACCAGCAGGGACAGGAAAGTAAACTATGGCTACACCTTC	CATSRDRKVNYGYTF
-	TRBV6-1	TRBJ2-5	-	TGTGCCAGCAGTGAAGGGGGCAGTGGAGAGACCCAGTACTTC	CASSEGGSGETQYF
-	TRBV7-9	TRBJ1-1	TRBD1	TGTGCCAGCAGCCACCGGGACAGGGGAATGAACACTGAAGCTTTCTTT	CASSHRDRGMNTEAFF
-	TRBV12-3/TRBV12-4	TRBJ1-1	-	TGTGCCAGCATTGGGAGGGACAACAAAGCTTTCTTT	CASIGRDNKAFF
-	TRBV25-1	TRBJ2-3	-	TGTGCCAGCAGTGAATTCGGAGATACGCAGTATTTT	CASSEFGDTQYF
-	TRBV5-6	TRBJ1-5	-	TGTGCCAGCAACCGCAGGGGAGGGGATCAGCCCCAGCATTTT	CASNRRGGDQPQHF
-	TRBV14	TRBJ2-7	-	TGTGCCAGCAGCCAAGACAGGGCTCCCTTGGGCGAGCAGTACTTC	CASSQDRAPLGEQYF
-	TRBV9	TRBJ2-1	TRBD2	TGTGCCAGCAGCGTAGGTAGCGGGGGGATCTACAATGAGCAGTTCTTC	CASSVGSGGIYNEQFF
once	TRBV28	TRBJ2-3	-	TGTGCCAGCAGTTTATGGGGGCGTACAGATACGCAGTATTTT	CASSLWGRTDTQYF
-	TRBV2	TRBJ1-3	-	TGTGCCAGCACCCTAGTTGGAAACACCATATATTTT	CASTLVGNTIYF
-	TRBV5-4	TRBJ2-1	-	TGTGCCAGCAGGGAGGGGGCGTCGCGGGAGCAGTTCTTC	CASREGASREQFF
-	TRBV4-1	TRBJ2-1	-	TGCGCCAGCAGCCAAGGGCCAACCGGGTACAATGAGCAGTTCTTC	CASSQGPTGYNEQFF
few	TRBV7-7	TRBJ1-1	-	TGTGCTAGCAGCCCCGGAGGGATCACTGAAGCTTTCTTT	CASSPGGITEAFF
-	TRBV29-1	TRBJ2-5	-	TGCAGCGTTGAAGATAACAAGACCCAGTACTTC	CSVEDNKTQYF
-	TRBV5-1	TRBJ2-1	-	TGCGCCAGCAGCTTGGGGGGGACAAGCAACAATGAGCAGTTCTTC	CASSLGGTSNNEQFF
-	TRBV25-1	TRBJ2-7	TRBD2	TGTGCCAGCTCCGGGACTAGCGGGAGACCCGAGCAGTACTTC	CASSGTSGRPEQYF
-	TRBV11-2	TRBJ2-2	TRBD2	TGTGCCAGCAGGATAGTTAGGCTAGCGGGAGGTCGAACCGGGGAGCTGTTTTTT	CASRIVRLAGGRTGELFF
-	TRBV19	TRBJ2-7	TRBD1	TGTGCCAGTAGTAGAGAAATATTGGGACAGGGGAAGAACTACGAGCAGTACTTC	CASSREILGQGKNYEQYF
-	TRBV12-3/TRBV12-4	TRBJ2-1	-	TGTGCCAGCAGCGCGACAGAGAATGAGCAGTTCTTC	CASSATENEQFF